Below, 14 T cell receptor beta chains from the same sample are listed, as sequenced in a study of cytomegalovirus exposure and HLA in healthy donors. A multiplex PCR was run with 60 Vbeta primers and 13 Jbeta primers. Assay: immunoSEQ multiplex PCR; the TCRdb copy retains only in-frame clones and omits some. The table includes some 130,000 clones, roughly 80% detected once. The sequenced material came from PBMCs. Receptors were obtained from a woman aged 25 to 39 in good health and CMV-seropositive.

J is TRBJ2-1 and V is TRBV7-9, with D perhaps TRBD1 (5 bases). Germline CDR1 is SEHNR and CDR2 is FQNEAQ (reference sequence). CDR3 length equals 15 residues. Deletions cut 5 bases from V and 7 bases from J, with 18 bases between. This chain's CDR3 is CASSPKEGVWNEQFF. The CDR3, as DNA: TGTGCCAGCAGCCCCAAGGAAGGGGTTTGGAATGAGCAGTTCTTC.

The CDR3 nucleotides read TGTGCCAGCAGCCCAAGGACAGGGGGTTATAATTCACCCCTCCACTTT. This gives the protein CASSPRTGGYNSPLHF. The rearrangement joins TRBV14 to TRBJ1-6; TRBD1 matches at 10 bases. The J segment lost 4 bases and the V segment lost 4 bases, leaving 4 bases of the junction unmatched. Germline V gene sequence: CDR1 SGHDN, CDR2 FVKESK. This CDR3 spans 16 amino acids. Together with reference TRBV14 and TRBJ1-6, the CDR3 gives the full variable domain: EAGVTQFPSHSVIEKGQTVTLRCDPISGHDNLYWYRRVMGKEIKFLLHFVKESKQDESGMPNNRFLAERTGGTYSTLKVQPAELEDSGVYFCASSPRTGGYNSPLHFGNGTRLTVT.

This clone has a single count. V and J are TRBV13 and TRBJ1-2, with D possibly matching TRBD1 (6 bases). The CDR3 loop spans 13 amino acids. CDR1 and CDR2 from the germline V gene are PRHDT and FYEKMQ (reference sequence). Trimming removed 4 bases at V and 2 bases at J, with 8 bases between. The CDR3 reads CASSSTGNYGYTF. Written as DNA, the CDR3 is TGTGCCAGCAGCTCCACAGGGAACTATGGCTACACCTTC.

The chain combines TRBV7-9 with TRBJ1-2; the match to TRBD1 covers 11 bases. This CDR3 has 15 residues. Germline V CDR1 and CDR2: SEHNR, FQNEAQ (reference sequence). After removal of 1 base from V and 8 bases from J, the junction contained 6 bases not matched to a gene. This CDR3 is CASSLGDRGGSGYTF. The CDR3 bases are TGTGCCAGCAGCTTAGGGGACAGGGGGGGTAGCGGCTACACCTTC.

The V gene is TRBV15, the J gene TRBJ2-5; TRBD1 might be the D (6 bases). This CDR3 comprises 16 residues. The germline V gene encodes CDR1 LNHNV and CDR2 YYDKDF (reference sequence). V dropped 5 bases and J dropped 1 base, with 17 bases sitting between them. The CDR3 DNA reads TGTGCCACCAGCCGCGTTTGGGCAGGGGCCCAAGAGACCCAGTACTTC. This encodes CATSRVWAGAQETQYF.

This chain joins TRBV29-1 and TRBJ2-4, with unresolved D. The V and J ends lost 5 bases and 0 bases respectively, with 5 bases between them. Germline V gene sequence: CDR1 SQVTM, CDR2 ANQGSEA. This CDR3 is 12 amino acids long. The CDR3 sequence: CSVLIAKNIQYF. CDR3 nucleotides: TGCAGCGTTTTAATAGCCAAAAACATTCAGTACTTC.

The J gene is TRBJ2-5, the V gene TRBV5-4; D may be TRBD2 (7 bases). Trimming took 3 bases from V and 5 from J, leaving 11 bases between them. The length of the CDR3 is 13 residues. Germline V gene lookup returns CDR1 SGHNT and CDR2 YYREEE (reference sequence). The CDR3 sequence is CASSWGGRETQYF. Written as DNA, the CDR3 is TGTGCCAGCAGCTGGGGGGGCCGTGAGACCCAGTACTTC.

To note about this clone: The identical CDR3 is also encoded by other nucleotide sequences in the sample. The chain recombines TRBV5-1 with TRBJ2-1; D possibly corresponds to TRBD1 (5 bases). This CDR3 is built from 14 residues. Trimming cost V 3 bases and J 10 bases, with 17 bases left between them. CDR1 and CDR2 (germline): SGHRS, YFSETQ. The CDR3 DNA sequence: TGCGCCAGCAGCTACGTCCAGGGTTATAACGAGCAGTTCTTC. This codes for CASSYVQGYNEQFF.

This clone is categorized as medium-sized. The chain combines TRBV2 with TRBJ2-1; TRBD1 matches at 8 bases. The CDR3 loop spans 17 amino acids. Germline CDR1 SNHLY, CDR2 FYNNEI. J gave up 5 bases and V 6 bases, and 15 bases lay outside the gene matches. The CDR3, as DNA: TGTGCCAGCAGGGCCACCCTTGACAGGGGTGGTAACAATGAGCAGTTCTTC. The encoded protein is CASRATLDRGGNNEQFF.

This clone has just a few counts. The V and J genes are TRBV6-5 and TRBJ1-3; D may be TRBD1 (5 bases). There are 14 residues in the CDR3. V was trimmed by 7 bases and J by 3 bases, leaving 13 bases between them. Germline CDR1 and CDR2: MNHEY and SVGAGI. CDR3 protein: CASTKGRYGNTIYF. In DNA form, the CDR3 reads TGTGCCAGCACAAAGGGGAGGTATGGAAACACCATATATTTT.

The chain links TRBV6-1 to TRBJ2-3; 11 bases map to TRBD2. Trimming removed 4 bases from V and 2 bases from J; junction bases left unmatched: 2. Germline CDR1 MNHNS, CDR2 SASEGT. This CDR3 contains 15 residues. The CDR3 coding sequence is TGTGCCAGCAGTGTAGCGGGGGGGGACACAGATACGCAGTATTTT. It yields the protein CASSVAGGDTDTQYF.

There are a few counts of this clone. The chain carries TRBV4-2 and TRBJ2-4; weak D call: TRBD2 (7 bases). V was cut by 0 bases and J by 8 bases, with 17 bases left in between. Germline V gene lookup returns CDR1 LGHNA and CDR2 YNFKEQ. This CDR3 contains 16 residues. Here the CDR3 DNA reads TGTGCCAGCAGCCAAGATAGGGGCAGGGGAGGGGACATTCAGTACTTC. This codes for CASSQDRGRGGDIQYF.

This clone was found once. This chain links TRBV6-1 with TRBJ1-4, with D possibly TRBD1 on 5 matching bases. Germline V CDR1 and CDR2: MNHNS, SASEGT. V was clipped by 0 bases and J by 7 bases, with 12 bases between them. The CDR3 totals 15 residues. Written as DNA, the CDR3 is TGTGCCAGCAGTGAAGCTGCAGGGTTCTCTGAAAAACTGTTTTTT. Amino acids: CASSEAAGFSEKLFF.

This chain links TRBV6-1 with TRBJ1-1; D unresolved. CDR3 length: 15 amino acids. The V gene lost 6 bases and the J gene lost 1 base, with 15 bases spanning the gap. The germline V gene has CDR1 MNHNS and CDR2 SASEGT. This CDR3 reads CASSPLRRANTEAFF. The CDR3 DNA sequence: TGTGCCAGCAGCCCCCTAAGGAGGGCGAACACTGAAGCTTTCTTT.